The TCR beta chain described here comes from a study of PD-1 blockade in classical Hodgkin lymphoma. Overall study findings and caveats: Some patients began nivolumab under 1 year after ASCT. These patients were excluded from later analyses. Compared with healthy donors, newly diagnosed patients reportedly showed lower baseline TCR diversity. Complete responders had baseline diversity similar to newly diagnosed patients.

About this clone: Its antigen is still unknown.

Profiled with immunoSEQ multiplex PCR; TCRdb holds only in-frame clones, not every one. The profile covers 96,000 or so clones, with about 93% appearing a single time and approximately 2% taken by the ten largest. Documented time point: cycle 4 day 1 (C4D1), after more than five weeks of nivolumab. Every patient experienced relapse after autologous stem cell transplantation, and brentuximab vedotin exposure varied. The study recorded best responses of complete response, partial response or progressive disease. The germline gives CDR1 MNHEY, CDR2 SVGAGI. The CDR3 is made up of 12 amino acids. Trimming left V 6 bases short and J 3 bases short, with 5 bases between.

This material consisted of peripheral blood mononuclear cells (PBMCs), taken before the fourth cycle of nivolumab. The rearrangement joins TRBV6-5 to TRBJ2-2; D unresolved. This clonotype was obtained from a human donor with classical Hodgkin lymphoma. This chain's CDR3 is CASRVDTGELFF. The CDR3 DNA reads as TGTGCCAGCAGAGTAGACACCGGGGAGCTGTTTTTT.